Each of the 16 T cell receptor beta chains below was sequenced from the same sample in a study of identifying expanded T cells in peripheral blood (dated by TCRdb to between 2019 and 2020). Library construction relied on the immunoSEQ multiplex PCR assay. In TCRdb, the immuneACCESS table is reduced to in-frame sequences with V and J assigned. These tables do not hold every clone; where another copy was compared, an unresolved V gene accounts for under half, and the others remain unexplained. The table for this sample lists about 81,000 clones; around 83% of them were counted only once. The ten biggest clones cover roughly 21% of the sample. Sequencing used blood. All receptors derive from a person between 18 and 75 years old in good health.

This clone was recorded a few times. A much larger clone sits a single nucleotide away, making a read error possible. Other nucleotide sequences in the sample specify the same CDR3. The chain employs TRBV27 and TRBJ2-2, with D uncertain. The CDR3 length is 12 residues. The V gene lost 3 bases and the J gene lost 5 bases, with 4 bases spanning the gap. Germline assignment: CDR1 MNHEY and CDR2 SMNVEV (reference sequence). CDR3 region: CASSFSTGELFF. The DNA of the CDR3 is TGTGCCAGCAGTTTTAGTACCGGGGAGCTGTTTTTT.

This clone occurred a few times. This chain connects TRBV19 to TRBJ1-4; D is ambiguous. Trimming took 3 bases from V and 0 from J, leaving 5 bases between them. The germline V gene encodes CDR1 LNHDA and CDR2 SQIVND (reference sequence). This CDR3 contains 14 residues. Written as DNA, the CDR3 is TGTGCCAGTAGTATCCCACCAACTAATGAAAAACTGTTTTTT. It encodes CASSIPPTNEKLFF.

V usage is TRBV29-1 and J usage is TRBJ2-1; no reliable D call. The CDR3 spans 14 residues. The germline V and J ends were trimmed by 4 bases and 2 bases, with 12 bases remaining between them. Germline CDR1 SQVTM, CDR2 ANQGSEA. The CDR3 coding sequence is TGCAGCGTTGTCCTAATTCTACCCTACAATGAGCAGTTCTTC. It encodes CSVVLILPYNEQFF.

V is TRBV7-2 and J is TRBJ2-2, with D hard to call. CDR3 length: 14 residues. CDR1 and CDR2 from the germline V gene are SGHTA and FQGNSA. V dropped 1 base and J dropped 7 bases, with 10 bases sitting between them. CDR3 loop: CASSLELFNGELFF. CDR3 bases: TGTGCCAGCAGCTTAGAACTTTTCAACGGGGAGCTGTTTTTT. Based on the CDR3 plus reference TRBV7-2 and TRBJ2-2, the full variable domain is GAGVSQSPSNKVTEKGKDVELRCDPISGHTALYWYRQSLGQGLEFLIYFQGNSAPDKSGLPSDRFSAERTGGSVSTLTIQRTQQEDSAVYLCASSLELFNGELFFGEGSRLTVL.

V and J are TRBV18 and TRBJ1-5, with 7 nucleotides matching TRBD1. The CDR3 consists of 15 residues. Germline V CDR1 and CDR2: KGHSH, LQKENI. The junction had 5 bases not matched to a gene; V was cut back by 3 bases and J by 3 bases. CDR3: CASSPTTGFNQPQHF. The CDR3 DNA follows: TGTGCCAGCTCACCTACGACAGGGTTCAATCAGCCCCAGCATTTT.

The V call is TRBV7-9, the J call TRBJ2-7; D could derive from TRBD1 or TRBD2 (5 bases each). The V gene lost 1 base and the J gene lost 0 bases, with 13 bases spanning the gap. This CDR3 region has 16 residues. Per germline, CDR1 SEHNR and CDR2 FQNEAQ (reference sequence). CDR3 residues: CASSLVAWGYSYEQYF. DNA for the CDR3: TGTGCCAGCAGCTTAGTAGCATGGGGGTACTCCTACGAGCAGTACTTC.

The chain links TRBV5-5 to TRBJ1-5; 9 nucleotides agree with TRBD1. Germline CDR1 is SGHKS and CDR2 is YYEKEE (reference sequence). V lost 0 bases to trimming and J lost 3 bases; unmatched junction nucleotides: 7. The length of the CDR3 is 17 residues. CDR3 nucleotides: TGTGCCAGCAGCTTGGCCATGACAGGGGGTTACAATCAGCCCCAGCATTTT. This encodes CASSLAMTGGYNQPQHF.

The J gene is TRBJ2-7, the V gene TRBV28; maybe TRBD1 (6 bases). This CDR3 comprises 12 residues. Trimming removed 4 bases from V and 2 bases from J, with 6 bases in between. Germline values: CDR1 MDHEN, CDR2 SYDVKM. CDR3 sequence reads: CASSWTAYEQYF. The CDR3 bases are TGTGCCAGCAGTTGGACAGCCTACGAGCAGTACTTC.

The chain is built from TRBV7-2 and TRBJ1-2; D remains ambiguous. Germline assignment: CDR1 SGHTA and CDR2 FQGNSA. CDR3 length: 14 amino acids. The ends were cut back, 1 base at V and 4 bases at J, with 10 bases in the middle. CDR3 amino acids: CASSLGGQSYGYTF. The DNA of the CDR3 is TGTGCCAGCAGCTTAGGGGGTCAGTCCTATGGCTACACCTTC.

This clone came up a few times. The V gene is TRBV30, the J gene TRBJ2-1; D not certain. The CDR3 loop spans 12 amino acids. The germline V gene encodes CDR1 GTSNPN and CDR2 SVGIG (reference sequence). The V end was cut by 0 bases, the J end by 6 bases, with 6 bases between. CDR3 in amino acids: CAWSVVGNEQFF. CDR3 in DNA: TGTGCCTGGAGTGTAGTGGGCAATGAGCAGTTCTTC.

The chain uses TRBV7-9 and TRBJ1-4, with 7 nucleotides matching TRBD1. J was trimmed by 4 bases and V by 4 bases; bases with no gene match: 3. The CDR3 extends over 14 amino acids. From germline, CDR1 is SEHNR and CDR2 FQNEAQ (reference sequence). Written as DNA, the CDR3 is TGTGCCAGCAGCTGGACAGGTCTTAATGAAAAACTGTTTTTT. This gives the protein CASSWTGLNEKLFF.

In regard to this clone: One end of the junction does not line up with germline, which may come from a read error. This chain connects TRBV6-4 to TRBJ2-7, with TRBD2 matching 12 bases. Germline values: CDR1 MRHNA, CDR2 SNTAGT. CDR3 length: 15 amino acids. The CDR3 sequence is CASTPLAGGTYEQHF. The DNA for the CDR3 is TGTGCCAGCACCCCCCTAGCGGGAGGGACCTACGAGCAGCACTTC.

CDR3 DNA: TGTGCCAGCAGACAGGGGGCAGGGGCCGGGGAGCTGTTTTTT. Its translation is CASRQGAGAGELFF. This rearrangement joins TRBV19 to TRBJ2-2; 10 nucleotides match TRBD1. Trimming removed 9 bases from V and 6 bases from J; junction bases left unmatched: 7. The CDR3 spans 14 residues. The V gene's germline CDR1 is LNHDA and CDR2 SQIVND (reference sequence). Filled out from reference TRBV19 and TRBJ2-2, the complete variable domain reads DGGITQSPKYLFRKEGQNVTLSCEQNLNHDAMYWYRQDPGQGLRLIYYSQIVNDFQKGDIAEGYSVSREKKESFPLTVTSAQKNPTAFYLCASRQGAGAGELFFGEGSRLTVL.

The V gene is TRBV10-3, the J gene TRBJ1-1; D gene ambiguous. The CDR3 spans 15 residues. Trimming shortened V by 4 bases and J by 2 bases, and 14 bases separated the two germline ends. The germline gives CDR1 ENHRY, CDR2 SYGVKD. This chain's CDR3 is CAISVDEGENTEAFF. CDR3 bases: TGTGCCATCAGTGTGGACGAAGGAGAAAACACTGAAGCTTTCTTT.

The V call is TRBV11-1, the J call TRBJ2-3; 7 bases are a match to TRBD2. V shed 1 base and J 10 bases; nucleotides not matched to a gene: 5. Germline V CDR1 and CDR2: SGHAT, FQDESV (reference sequence). This CDR3 has 13 amino acids. The CDR3 here is CASSLGGLESQYF. Written as DNA, the CDR3 is TGTGCCAGCAGCTTAGGAGGACTAGAGTCGCAGTATTTT.

The count of this clone is one. This chain links TRBV7-2 with TRBJ2-3, with no clear D. Trimming pared 5 bases from V and 6 bases from J, leaving 9 bases between. The CDR3 totals 12 residues. The germline gives CDR1 SGHTA, CDR2 FQGNSA. As DNA, the CDR3 is TGTGCCAGCAGCCTATCTGGGGATACGCAGTATTTT. Encoded protein: CASSLSGDTQYF.